Below, one TCR beta chain is given with its context. Its antigen is as yet unknown. Then a second PCR, running about 7 to 11 cycles, was carried out with a sample-barcoded 5' primer and a J-beta primer mix. Using its own MiXCR run on the 5' RACE reads, TCRdb lists one record per CDR3 protein. This table holds around 1,000,000 distinct CDR3 sequences, around two fifths found once. This sample was included in a study of blood T cells in healthy people across ages. Overall study: Capture by template switching was about one barcoded beta molecule per two T cells. Study-wide results and caveats: Versus aged donors, long-lived donors had higher diversity and more naive CD4+ cells.

Trimming left V 4 bases short and J 7 bases short, with 20 bases between. The germline V gene encodes CDR1 MNHNY and CDR2 SVGAGI (reference sequence). There are 16 residues in the CDR3. The chain carries TRBV6-6 and TRBJ1-5; D unclear. The receptor was isolated from a man between 18 and 35 years old in good health. Sequenced input: blood. The CDR3 loop reads CASSSSMGRSGQPQHF. CDR3 DNA sequence: TGTGCCAGCAGTTCCAGCATGGGTCGGTCGGGGCAGCCCCAGCATTTT.